A selection of T cell receptor beta chains follows, all from one sample in a study of blood T cell repertoires in COVID-19. Generated by immunoSEQ multiplex PCR, the TCRdb table keeps only in-frame clones and is missing some. This table holds approximately 230,000 clones, around 90% found once. Sample: peripheral blood. These receptors all stem from an elderly man with acute or convalescent COVID-19. Both conserved end residues are part of each CDR3.

v_call: TRBV9; cdr3_aa: CASSVGGRAGDEQFF
v_call: TRBV5-1; cdr3_aa: CASSLLPGGASYNSPLHF
v_call: TRBV7-9; cdr3_aa: CASSLARGQVSHSPLHF
v_call: TRBV28; cdr3_aa: CASEATYNEQFF
v_call: TRBV5-6; cdr3_aa: CASSLEWTGFSGANVLTF
v_call: TRBV5-1; cdr3_aa: CASSLVSAVNTEAFF
v_call: TRBV7-2; cdr3_aa: CASTHQQNSGANVLTF
v_call: TRBV5-6; cdr3_aa: CASSLEQPRYGYTF
v_call: TRBV6-5; cdr3_aa: CASRPRAMGTEAFF
v_call: TRBV18; cdr3_aa: CASSLLAGLIRANTGELFF
v_call: TRBV7-9; cdr3_aa: CASSLAGGSQPQHF
v_call: TRBV21-1; cdr3_aa: CASRHSNQPQHF
v_call: TRBV6-1; cdr3_aa: CASSEGGRSGNTIYF
v_call: TRBV27; cdr3_aa: CASSLLANPKNGYTF
v_call: TRBV7-9; cdr3_aa: CASSPSPREQYF
v_call: TRBV19; cdr3_aa: CASRPGQEFTDTQYF
v_call: TRBV28; cdr3_aa: CASRGAGEVNEQFF
v_call: TRBV10-3; cdr3_aa: CAINPGGISYEQYF
v_call: TRBV6-2/TRBV6-3; cdr3_aa: CASSTTGEAIYGYTF
v_call: TRBV19; cdr3_aa: CASSKMVGGGDEKLFF
v_call: TRBV6-5; cdr3_aa: CASRFPTGENSPLHF
v_call: TRBV7-2; cdr3_aa: CASSPQGAYDTQYF
v_call: TRBV9; cdr3_aa: CASSPRDRGSTDTQYF
v_call: TRBV29-1; cdr3_aa: CSVERTGSPYGYTF
v_call: TRBV23-1; cdr3_aa: CASSQSSKQFF
v_call: TRBV7-9; cdr3_aa: CASSLPGQVFFTGELFF
v_call: TRBV21-1; cdr3_aa: CASSKNGRDGSYNEQFF
v_call: TRBV10-3; cdr3_aa: CAISSAGGEDTQYF
v_call: TRBV4-3; cdr3_aa: CASSLGGEAFF
v_call: TRBV18; cdr3_aa: CASSPPRGVFQETQYF
v_call: TRBV6-5; cdr3_aa: CASSKPQGREAFF
v_call: TRBV5-4; cdr3_aa: CASSPDPGAGANVLTF
v_call: TRBV5-1; cdr3_aa: CASSLGGGEETQYF
v_call: TRBV6-1; cdr3_aa: CASSEGPTTNYGYTF
v_call: TRBV7-2; cdr3_aa: CASSSRDLAGQRGKGQFF